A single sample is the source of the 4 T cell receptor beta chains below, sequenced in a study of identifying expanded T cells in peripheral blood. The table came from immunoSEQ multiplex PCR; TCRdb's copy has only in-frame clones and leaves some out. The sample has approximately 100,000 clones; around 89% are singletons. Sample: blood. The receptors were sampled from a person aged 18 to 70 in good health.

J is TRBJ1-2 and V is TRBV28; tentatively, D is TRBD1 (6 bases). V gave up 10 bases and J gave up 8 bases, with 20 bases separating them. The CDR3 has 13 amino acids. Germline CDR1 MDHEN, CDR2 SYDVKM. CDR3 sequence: CATLTLGAVGYTF. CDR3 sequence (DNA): TGTGCCACCCTCACCCTGGGGGCGGTCGGCTACACCTTC.

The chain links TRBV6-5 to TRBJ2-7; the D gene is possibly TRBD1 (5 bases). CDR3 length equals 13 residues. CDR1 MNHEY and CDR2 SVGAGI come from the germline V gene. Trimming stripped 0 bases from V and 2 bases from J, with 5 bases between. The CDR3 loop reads CASSYSGPYEQYF. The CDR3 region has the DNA TGTGCCAGCAGTTACTCGGGGCCCTACGAGCAGTACTTC.

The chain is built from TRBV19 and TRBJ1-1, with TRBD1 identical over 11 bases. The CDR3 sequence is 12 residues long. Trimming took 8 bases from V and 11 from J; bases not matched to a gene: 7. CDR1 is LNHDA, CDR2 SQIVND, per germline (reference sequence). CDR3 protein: CASADRGLRAFF. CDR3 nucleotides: TGTGCCAGTGCGGACAGGGGGCTTAGGGCTTTCTTT.

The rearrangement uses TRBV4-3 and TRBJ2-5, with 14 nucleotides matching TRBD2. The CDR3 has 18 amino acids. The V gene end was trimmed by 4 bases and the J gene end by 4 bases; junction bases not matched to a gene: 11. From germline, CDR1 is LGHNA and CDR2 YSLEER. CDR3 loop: CASSLGLAGGLGGETQYF. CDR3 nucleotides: TGCGCCAGCAGCCTCGGACTAGCGGGAGGCCTGGGGGGAGAGACCCAGTACTTC.